Reported below is one T cell receptor (beta chain). Using its own MiXCR run on the RT-PCR reads, TCRdb lists one record per CDR3 protein. Of 400,000 to 650,000 distinct CDR3 sequences in the sample, less than 7.5% are singletons; the top ten hold under 15%. V was pared by 3 bases and J by 1 base, with 9 bases between. Per germline, CDR1 DFQATT and CDR2 SNEGSKA (reference sequence). The CDR3 is 13 amino acids. The data originate from a study of response to subunit inactivated influenza vaccine. This receptor was identified in a man aged 45 to 75 who received an inactivated influenza vaccine. The gene calls are TRBV20-1 and TRBJ1-1, with D unclear. The input for sequencing was PBMCs from blood, taken 23 to 25 months after vaccination. For the CDR3, the DNA is TGCAGTGCTAGGAGGCAGACGAACACTGAAGCTTTCTTT. It yields the protein CSARRQTNTEAFF.